This passage covers 4 T cell receptor beta chains from one sample sequenced in a study of PD-1 blockade in classical Hodgkin lymphoma (dated by TCRdb to the early 2020s). Libraries were constructed by the immunoSEQ multiplex PCR assay. TCRdb obtained this table from immuneACCESS and retained in-frame rearrangements with V and J assigned. These tables miss some clones; where compared with another copy, unresolved V genes account for less than half of the shortfall, and the remainder is unexplained. This sample has fewer than 40,000 clones in its table, and 85% to 95% of those were observed once. The ten top clones hold about 2.5% of the sample. The time point tag for this specimen amounts to: newly diagnosed, previously untreated cHL patient sample. Sequencing was carried out using peripheral blood mononuclear cells (PBMCs). The source is a human donor with classical Hodgkin lymphoma.

This chain joins TRBV27 and TRBJ2-1; the D is unclear. The CDR3 is made up of 14 amino acids. The V end was cut by 3 bases, the J end by 8 bases, with 14 bases between. Germline CDR1 MNHEY, CDR2 SMNVEV (reference sequence). The CDR3, as DNA: TGTGCCAGCAGTTTTAACCAGCTACGGGATGAGCAGTTCTTC. Translated, it gives CASSFNQLRDEQFF.

J is TRBJ2-6 and V is TRBV19, with D possibly being TRBD1 (6 bases). Trimming cost V 4 bases and J 3 bases, with 10 bases left between them. Germline V gene lookup returns CDR1 LNHDA and CDR2 SQIVND (reference sequence). The CDR3 has 15 amino acids. The chain's CDR3 is CASSRQGSGANVLTF. CDR3 nucleotides: TGTGCCAGTAGTAGGCAGGGGAGTGGGGCCAACGTCCTGACTTTC. Based on the CDR3 plus reference TRBV19 and TRBJ2-6, the full variable domain is DGGITQSPKYLFRKEGQNVTLSCEQNLNHDAMYWYRQDPGQGLRLIYYSQIVNDFQKGDIAEGYSVSREKKESFPLTVTSAQKNPTAFYLCASSRQGSGANVLTFGAGSRLTVL.

This sequence joins TRBV5-1 and TRBJ1-1; D might be TRBD1 (6 bases). The CDR3 sequence is 12 residues long. V gave up 3 bases and J gave up 5 bases, with 8 bases separating them. The V gene's germline CDR1 is SGHRS and CDR2 YFSETQ. The CDR3 DNA reads as TGCGCCAGCAGCTCCCAGGGGACTGAAGCTTTCTTT. Translation: CASSSQGTEAFF.

The chain couples TRBV5-1 to TRBJ1-1, with 12 bases fitting TRBD1. With V trimmed by 0 bases and J by 0 bases, 3 bases remained unmatched. Germline V lookup: CDR1 SGHRS, CDR2 YFSETQ. The CDR3 has 17 amino acids. In nucleotides, the CDR3 is TGCGCCAGCAGCTTGGCTGGGACAGGGGGCGTGAACACTGAAGCTTTCTTT. It encodes CASSLAGTGGVNTEAFF.